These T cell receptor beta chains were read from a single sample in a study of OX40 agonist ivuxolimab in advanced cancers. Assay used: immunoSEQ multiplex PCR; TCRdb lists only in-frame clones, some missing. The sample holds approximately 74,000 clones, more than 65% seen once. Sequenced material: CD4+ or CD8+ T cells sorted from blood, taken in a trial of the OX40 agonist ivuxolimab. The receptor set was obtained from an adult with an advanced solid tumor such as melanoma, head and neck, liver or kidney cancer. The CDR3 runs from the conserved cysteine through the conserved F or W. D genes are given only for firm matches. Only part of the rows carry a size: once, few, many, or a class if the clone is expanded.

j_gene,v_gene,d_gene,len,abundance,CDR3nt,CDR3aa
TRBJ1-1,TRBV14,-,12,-,TGTGCCAGCAGCCAAGGTTGGGGGGAAGCTTTCTTT,CASSQGWGEAFF
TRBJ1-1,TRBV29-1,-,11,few,TGCAGCGCCACCAAAGGATCTGAAGCTTTCTTT,CSATKGSEAFF
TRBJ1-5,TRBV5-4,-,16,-,TGTGCCAGCACCTTCCGAGAGGGATCCTACAATCAGCCCCAGCATTTT,CASTFREGSYNQPQHF
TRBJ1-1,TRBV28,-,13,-,TGTGCCAGCAGTTTAACAGAGAACACTGAAGCTTTCTTT,CASSLTENTEAFF
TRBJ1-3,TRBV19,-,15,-,TGTGCCAGTAGTTCCCAGGGGATCTCTGGAAACACCATATATTTT,CASSSQGISGNTIYF
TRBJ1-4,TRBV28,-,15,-,TGTGCCAGCAGTTTCTTCGGGGAAAAGAGGGAAAAACTGTTTTTT,CASSFFGEKREKLFF
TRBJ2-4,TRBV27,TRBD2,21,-,TGTGCCAGCAGTTCCCATCCCAAGACTAGCGGGAGGGCCGGGGCCAAAAACATTCAGTACTTC,CASSSHPKTSGRAGAKNIQYF
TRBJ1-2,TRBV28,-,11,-,TGTGCCAGCAGTTCCCCTAGTGGCTACACCTTC,CASSSPSGYTF
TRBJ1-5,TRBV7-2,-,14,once,TGTGCCAGCAGCTTAAACCCCGGCAATCAGCCCCAGCATTTT,CASSLNPGNQPQHF
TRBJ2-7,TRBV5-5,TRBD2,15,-,TGTGCCAGCAGCTTATTCCCCCGGGAGGGCTACGAGCAGTACTTC,CASSLFPREGYEQYF
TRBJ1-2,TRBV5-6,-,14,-,TGTGCCAGCAGCTTCGTCGGGACCAACTATGGCTACACCTTC,CASSFVGTNYGYTF
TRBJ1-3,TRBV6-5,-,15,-,TGTGCCAGCAGTTACTCGGCAGGGACTGGAAACACCATATATTTT,CASSYSAGTGNTIYF
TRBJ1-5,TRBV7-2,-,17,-,TGTGCCAGCAGCGAATCCCGGGGGGGCGCGAGAGATCAGCCCCAGCATTTT,CASSESRGGARDQPQHF
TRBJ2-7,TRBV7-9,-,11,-,TGTGCCAGCAGCGCCGTCTACGAGCAGTACTTC,CASSAVYEQYF
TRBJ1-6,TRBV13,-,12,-,TGTGCCAGCAGCTTAGCGTATTCACCCCTCCACTTT,CASSLAYSPLHF
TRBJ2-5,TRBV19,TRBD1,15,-,TGTGCCAGTAGCGCACAGGGGCTGGGATCGGAGACCCAGTACTTC,CASSAQGLGSETQYF
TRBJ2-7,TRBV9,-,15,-,TGTGCCAGCAGCGTTAGTGCAGGGGAGACCTACGAGCAGTACTTC,CASSVSAGETYEQYF
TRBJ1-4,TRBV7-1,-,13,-,TGTGCCACCTCACAGAATGTCAATGAAAAACTGTTTTTT,CATSQNVNEKLFF